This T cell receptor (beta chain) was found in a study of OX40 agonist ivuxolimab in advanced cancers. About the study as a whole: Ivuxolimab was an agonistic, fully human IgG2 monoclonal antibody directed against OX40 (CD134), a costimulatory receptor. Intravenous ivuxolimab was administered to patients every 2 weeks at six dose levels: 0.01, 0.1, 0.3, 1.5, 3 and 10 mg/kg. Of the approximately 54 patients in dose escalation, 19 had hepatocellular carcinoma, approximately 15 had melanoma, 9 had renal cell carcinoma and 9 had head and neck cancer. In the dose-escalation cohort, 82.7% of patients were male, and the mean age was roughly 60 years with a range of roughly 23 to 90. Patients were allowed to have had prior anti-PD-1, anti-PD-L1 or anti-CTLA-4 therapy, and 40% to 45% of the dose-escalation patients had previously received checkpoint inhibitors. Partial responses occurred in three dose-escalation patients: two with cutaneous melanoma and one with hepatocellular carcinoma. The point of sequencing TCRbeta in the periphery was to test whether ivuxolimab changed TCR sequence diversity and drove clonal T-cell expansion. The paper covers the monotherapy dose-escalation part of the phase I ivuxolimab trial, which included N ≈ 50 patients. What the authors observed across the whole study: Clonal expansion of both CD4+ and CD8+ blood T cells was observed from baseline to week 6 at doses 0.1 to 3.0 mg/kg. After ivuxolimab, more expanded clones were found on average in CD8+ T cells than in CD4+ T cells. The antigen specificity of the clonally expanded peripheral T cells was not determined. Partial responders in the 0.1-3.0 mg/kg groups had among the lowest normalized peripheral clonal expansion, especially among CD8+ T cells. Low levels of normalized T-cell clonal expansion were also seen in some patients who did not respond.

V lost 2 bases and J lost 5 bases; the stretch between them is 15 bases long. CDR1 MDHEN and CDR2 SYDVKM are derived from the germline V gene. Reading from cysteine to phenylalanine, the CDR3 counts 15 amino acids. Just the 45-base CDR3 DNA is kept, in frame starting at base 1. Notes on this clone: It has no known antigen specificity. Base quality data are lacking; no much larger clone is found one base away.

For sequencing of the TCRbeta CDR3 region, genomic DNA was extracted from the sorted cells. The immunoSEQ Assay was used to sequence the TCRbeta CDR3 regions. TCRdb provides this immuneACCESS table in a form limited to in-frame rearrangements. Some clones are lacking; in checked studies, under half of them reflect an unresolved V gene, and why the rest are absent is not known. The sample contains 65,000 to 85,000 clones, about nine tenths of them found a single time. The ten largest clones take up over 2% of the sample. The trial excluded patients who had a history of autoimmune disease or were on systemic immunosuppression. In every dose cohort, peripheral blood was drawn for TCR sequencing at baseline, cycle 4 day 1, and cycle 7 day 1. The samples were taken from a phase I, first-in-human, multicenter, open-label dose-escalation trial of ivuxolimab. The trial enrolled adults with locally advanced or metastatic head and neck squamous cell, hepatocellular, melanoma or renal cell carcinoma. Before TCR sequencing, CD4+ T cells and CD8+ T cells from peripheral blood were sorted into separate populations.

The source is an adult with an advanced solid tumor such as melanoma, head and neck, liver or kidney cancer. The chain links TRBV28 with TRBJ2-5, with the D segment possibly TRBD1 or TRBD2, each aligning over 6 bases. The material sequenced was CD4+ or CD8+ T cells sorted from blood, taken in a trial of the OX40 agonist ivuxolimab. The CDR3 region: CASSLPGAGHETQYF. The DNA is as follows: TGTGCCAGCAGTTTACCGGGGGCTGGTCACGAGACCCAGTACTTC.